This TCR beta chain was documented in a study of blood T cell repertoires in COVID-19. Study summary: PBMCs, B-cell-depleted T cells, or T cells were the source of the cDNA or gDNA that made up the material.

CDR3 length equals 12 residues. Trimming stripped 4 bases from V and 0 bases from J, with 3 bases between. The germline V gene has CDR1 MDHEN and CDR2 SYDVKM. In the study's own analysis: Amplifying reference gene primers gave estimates of nucleated cell counts. The repertoire was sequenced with immunoSEQ multiplex PCR; TCRdb's copy has only in-frame clones and lacks some. That table is the source of V, J and clone size, and D and trimming were worked out from the DNA. Of about 120,000 clones listed, around 78% are singletons. This clone was found many times. This sequence originates from a man between 65 and 85 years old with acute or convalescent COVID-19. This chain uses TRBV28 with TRBJ1-1, with D unresolved. The specimen sequenced was peripheral blood. The CDR3 coding sequence is TGTGCCAGCAGTTGGCTGAACACTGAAGCTTTCTTT. Protein: CASSWLNTEAFF.